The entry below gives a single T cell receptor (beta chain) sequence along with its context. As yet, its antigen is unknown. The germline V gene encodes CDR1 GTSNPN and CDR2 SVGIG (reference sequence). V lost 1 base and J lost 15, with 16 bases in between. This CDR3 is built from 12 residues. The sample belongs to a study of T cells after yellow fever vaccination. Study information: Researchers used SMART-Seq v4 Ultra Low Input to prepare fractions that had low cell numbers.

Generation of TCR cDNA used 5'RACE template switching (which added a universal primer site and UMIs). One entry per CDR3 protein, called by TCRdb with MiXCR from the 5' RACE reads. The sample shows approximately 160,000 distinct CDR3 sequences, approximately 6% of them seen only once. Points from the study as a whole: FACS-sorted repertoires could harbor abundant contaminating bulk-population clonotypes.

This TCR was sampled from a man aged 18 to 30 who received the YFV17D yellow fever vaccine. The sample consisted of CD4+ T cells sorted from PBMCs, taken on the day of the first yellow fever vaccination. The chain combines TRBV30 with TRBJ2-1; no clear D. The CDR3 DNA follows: TGTGCCTGGAGTGCCGGTGGGCATAGTCGGTTCTTC. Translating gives CAWSAGGHSRFF. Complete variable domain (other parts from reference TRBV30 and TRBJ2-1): SQTIHQWPATLVQPVGSPLSLECTVEGTSNPNLYWYRQAAGRGLQLLFYSVGIGQISSEVPQNLSASRPQDRQFILSSKKLLLSDSGFYLCAWSAGGHSRFFGPGTRLTVL.